The 10 T cell receptor beta chains below were found in one sample sequenced in a study of response to subunit inactivated influenza vaccine. From the RT-PCR reads, TCRdb called clonotypes with MiXCR, one entry per CDR3 protein. The sample shows more than 700,000 distinct CDR3 sequences, 20% to 25% of them seen only once. Sequences were derived from PBMCs from blood, sampled approximately 5 days after vaccination. The source of these receptors is a man aged 45-60 years who received an inactivated influenza vaccine.

The rearrangement joins TRBV12-3 or TRBV12-4 to TRBJ2-2; D uncertain. The CDR3 totals 15 residues. With 3 bases removed from V and 1 base from J, the gap between germline ends came to 9 bases. The CDR3 DNA is TGTGCCAGCAGTTTCAACGGTCGGAACACCGGGGAGCTGTTTTTT. Translated, it gives CASSFNGRNTGELFF.

The chain carries TRBV5-1 and TRBJ1-6; D ambiguous. This CDR3 comprises 15 residues. Per germline, CDR1 SGHRS and CDR2 YFSETQ. Trimming cost V 0 bases and J 5 bases, with 9 bases left between them. The CDR3 bases are TGCGCCAGCAGCTTGGGCGCAGGAAATAATTCACCCCTCCACTTT. Amino acid sequence: CASSLGAGNNSPLHF.

This clonotype was observed a few times. V is TRBV7-9 and J is TRBJ2-1; D gene ambiguous. Trimming cost V 6 bases and J 3 bases, with 15 bases left between them. The CDR3 consists of 15 residues. Germline V gene data show CDR1 as SEHNR and CDR2 as FQNEAQ (reference sequence). The CDR3, as DNA: TGTGCCAGCAGAGCTAGACTCGGAGACTACAATGAGCAGTTCTTC. Its translation is CASRARLGDYNEQFF.

The chain joins TRBV12-3 or TRBV12-4 to TRBJ2-7; D is possibly TRBD2 (7 bases). This CDR3 has 12 residues. V was pared by 6 bases and J by 9 bases, with 15 bases between. CDR3 residues: CASSSAGAGQYF. DNA for the CDR3: TGTGCCAGCAGCTCCGCGGGGGCCGGGCAGTACTTC.

This chain connects TRBV9 to TRBJ2-3; TRBD1 aligns across 7 bases. CDR1 is SGDLS, CDR2 YYNGEE, per germline. The CDR3 runs to 16 residues. V dropped 4 bases and J dropped 9; count of bases not matched to a gene: 17. The CDR3 nucleotides are TGTGCCAGCAGCCCTCGTAGTAGCCGTACAGGGGACACGCAGTATTTT. This codes for CASSPRSSRTGDTQYF.

This chain links TRBV6-6 with TRBJ2-3; D not certain. Germline values: CDR1 MNHNY, CDR2 SVGAGI (reference sequence). This CDR3 is built from 13 residues. The germline V and J ends were trimmed by 5 bases and 4 bases, with 10 bases remaining between them. The CDR3 sequence: CASSPIRADTQYF. The CDR3, as DNA: TGTGCCAGCAGTCCTATCCGAGCAGATACGCAGTATTTT.

This chain uses TRBV5-1 with TRBJ1-1, with D perhaps matching TRBD1 (5 bases). The CDR3 runs to 17 residues. V lost 0 bases and J 0 bases, leaving 15 bases between the germline ends. Germline assignment: CDR1 SGHRS and CDR2 YFSETQ. In DNA, the CDR3 is TGCGCCAGCAGCTTGGAGCAGGGAGGGCTGGTGAACACTGAAGCTTTCTTT. It specifies CASSLEQGGLVNTEAFF.

The chain recombines TRBV2 with TRBJ2-5; D is ambiguous. The CDR3 extends over 14 amino acids. The germline gives CDR1 SNHLY, CDR2 FYNNEI. V was cut by 2 bases and J by 2 bases, with 9 bases left in between. In DNA, the CDR3 is TGTGCCAGCAGTGAACGGAAGATTCAAGAGACCCAGTACTTC. Encoded protein: CASSERKIQETQYF.

This chain connects TRBV10-2 to TRBJ2-7; possible D gene TRBD1, 9 bases. The CDR3 is 15 residues long. Per the germline V gene, CDR1 is WSHSY and CDR2 is SAAADI. V was pared by 4 bases and J by 5 bases, with 18 bases between. The DNA for the CDR3 is TGCGCCAGCAGTGTCGGGGGGGGACAGGGCAACGAGCAGTACTTC. It specifies CASSVGGGQGNEQYF.

This clonotype was seen just once. The chain is built from TRBV20-1 and TRBJ1-2, with a weak D call TRBD1 (6 bases). The germline V and J ends were trimmed by 3 bases and 8 bases, with 19 bases remaining between them. This CDR3 is built from 14 residues. Per the germline V gene, CDR1 is DFQATT and CDR2 is SNEGSKA (reference sequence). As DNA, the CDR3 is TGCAGTGCTAGTTCTGGGACATTTCTCAACGGCTACACCTTC. This translates into CSASSGTFLNGYTF.